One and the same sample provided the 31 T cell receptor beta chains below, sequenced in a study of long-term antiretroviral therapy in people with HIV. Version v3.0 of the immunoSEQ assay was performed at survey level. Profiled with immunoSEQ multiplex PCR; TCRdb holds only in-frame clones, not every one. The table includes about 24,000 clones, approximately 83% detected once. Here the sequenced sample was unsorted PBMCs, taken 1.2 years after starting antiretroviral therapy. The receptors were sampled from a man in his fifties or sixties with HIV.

This CDR3 reads CASSLATLDNSPLHF. CDR3 bases: TGCGCCAGCAGCTTGGCCACCCTGGATAATTCACCCCTCCACTTT. The chain is built from TRBV5-1 and TRBJ1-6; D gene ambiguous. This CDR3 spans 15 amino acids. V lost 0 bases and J 5 bases, leaving 9 bases between the germline ends. Germline V gene sequence: CDR1 SGHRS, CDR2 YFSETQ.

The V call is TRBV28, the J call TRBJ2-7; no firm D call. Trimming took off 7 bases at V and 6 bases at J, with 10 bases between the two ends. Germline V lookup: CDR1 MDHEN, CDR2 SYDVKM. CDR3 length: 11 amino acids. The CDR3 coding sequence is TGTGCCAGCAAATATCGGTTCGAGCAGTACTTC. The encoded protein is CASKYRFEQYF. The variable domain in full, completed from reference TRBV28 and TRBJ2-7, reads DVKVTQSSRYLVKRTGEKVFLECVQDMDHENMFWYRQDPGLGLRLIYFSYDVKMKEKGDIPEGYSVSREKKERFSLILESASTNQTSMYLCASKYRFEQYFGPGTRLTVT.

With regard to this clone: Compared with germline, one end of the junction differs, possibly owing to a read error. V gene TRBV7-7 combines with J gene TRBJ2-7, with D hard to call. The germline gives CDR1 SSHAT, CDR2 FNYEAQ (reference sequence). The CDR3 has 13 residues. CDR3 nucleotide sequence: TGTGCTAGCAGCTTTGGGGAAACCTACGAGCAGTACTTC. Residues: CASSFGETYEQYF. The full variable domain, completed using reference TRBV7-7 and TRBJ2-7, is GAGVSQSPRYKVTKRGQDVTLRCDPISSHATLYWYQQALGQGPEFLTYFNYEAQPDKSGLPSDRFSAERPEGSISTLTIQRTEQRDSAMYRCASSFGETYEQYFGPGTRLTVT.

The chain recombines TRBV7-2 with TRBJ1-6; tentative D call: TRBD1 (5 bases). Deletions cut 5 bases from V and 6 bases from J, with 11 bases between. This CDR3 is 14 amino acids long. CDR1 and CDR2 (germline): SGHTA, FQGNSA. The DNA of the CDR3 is TGTGCCAGCAGCCCGGGACCGACTAATTCACCCCTCCACTTT. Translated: CASSPGPTNSPLHF. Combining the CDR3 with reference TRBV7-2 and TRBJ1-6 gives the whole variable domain GAGVSQSPSNKVTEKGKDVELRCDPISGHTALYWYRQSLGQGLEFLIYFQGNSAPDKSGLPSDRFSAERTGGSVSTLTIQRTQQEDSAVYLCASSPGPTNSPLHFGNGTRLTVT.

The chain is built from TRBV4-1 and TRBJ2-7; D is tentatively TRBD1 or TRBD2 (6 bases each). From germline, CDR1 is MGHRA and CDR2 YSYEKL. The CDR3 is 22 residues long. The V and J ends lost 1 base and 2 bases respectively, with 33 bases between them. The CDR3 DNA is TGCGCCAGCAGCCAAGTCGGGGGCCTATTGAACCCTATGTCGGCGAGGACCTACGAGCAGTACTTC. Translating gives CASSQVGGLLNPMSARTYEQYF.

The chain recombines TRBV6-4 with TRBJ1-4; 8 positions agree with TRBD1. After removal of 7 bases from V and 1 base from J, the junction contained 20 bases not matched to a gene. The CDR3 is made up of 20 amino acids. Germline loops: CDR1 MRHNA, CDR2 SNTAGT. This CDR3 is CASNEKIRDRPLGTNEKLFF. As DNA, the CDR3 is TGTGCCAGCAATGAGAAAATACGGGACAGGCCCCTCGGAACTAATGAAAAACTGTTTTTT.

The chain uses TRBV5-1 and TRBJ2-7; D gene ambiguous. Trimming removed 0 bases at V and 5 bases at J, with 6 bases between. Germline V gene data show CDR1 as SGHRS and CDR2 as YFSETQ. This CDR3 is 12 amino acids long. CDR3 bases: TGCGCCAGCAGCTTGGCCGGCAACGAGCAGTACTTC. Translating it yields CASSLAGNEQYF.

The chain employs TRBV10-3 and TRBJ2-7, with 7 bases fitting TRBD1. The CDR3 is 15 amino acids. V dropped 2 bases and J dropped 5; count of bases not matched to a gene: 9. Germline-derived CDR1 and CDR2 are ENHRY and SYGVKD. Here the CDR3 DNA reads TGTGCCATCAGTGAGGGTCAGGGGGAACTCAACGAGCAGTACTTC. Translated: CAISEGQGELNEQYF.

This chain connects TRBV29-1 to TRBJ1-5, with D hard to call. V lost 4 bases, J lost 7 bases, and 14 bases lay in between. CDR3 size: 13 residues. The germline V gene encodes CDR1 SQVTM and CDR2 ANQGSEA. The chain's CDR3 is CSVAHGPAQPQHF. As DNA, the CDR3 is TGCAGCGTTGCCCACGGGCCTGCCCAGCCCCAGCATTTT.

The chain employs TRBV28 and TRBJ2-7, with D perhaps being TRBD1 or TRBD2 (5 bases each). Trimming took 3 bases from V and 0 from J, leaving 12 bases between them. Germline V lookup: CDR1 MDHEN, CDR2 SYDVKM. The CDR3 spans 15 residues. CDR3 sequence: CASSFSGSFSYEQYF. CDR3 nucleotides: TGTGCCAGCAGTTTTTCAGGGAGTTTCTCCTACGAGCAGTACTTC.

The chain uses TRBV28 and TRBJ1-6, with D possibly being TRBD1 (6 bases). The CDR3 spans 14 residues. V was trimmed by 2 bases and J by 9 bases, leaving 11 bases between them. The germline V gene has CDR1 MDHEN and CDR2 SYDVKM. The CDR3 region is CASSLGRGTSPLHF. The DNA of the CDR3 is TGTGCCAGCAGTTTAGGCAGGGGTACTTCACCCCTCCACTTT.

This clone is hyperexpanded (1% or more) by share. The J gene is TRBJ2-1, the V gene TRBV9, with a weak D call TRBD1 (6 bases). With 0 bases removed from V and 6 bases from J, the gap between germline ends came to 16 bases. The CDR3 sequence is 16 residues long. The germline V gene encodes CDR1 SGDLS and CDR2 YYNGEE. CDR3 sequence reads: CASSVEGVGAFNEQFF. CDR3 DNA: TGTGCCAGCAGCGTAGAAGGTGTGGGGGCGTTCAATGAGCAGTTCTTC.

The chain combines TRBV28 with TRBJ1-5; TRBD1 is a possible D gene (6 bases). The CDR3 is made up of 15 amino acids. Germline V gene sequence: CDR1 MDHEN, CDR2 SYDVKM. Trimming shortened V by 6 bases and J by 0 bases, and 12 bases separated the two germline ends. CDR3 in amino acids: CASRKQGISNQPQHF. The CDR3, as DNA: TGTGCCAGCAGAAAACAGGGCATTAGCAATCAGCCCCAGCATTTT.

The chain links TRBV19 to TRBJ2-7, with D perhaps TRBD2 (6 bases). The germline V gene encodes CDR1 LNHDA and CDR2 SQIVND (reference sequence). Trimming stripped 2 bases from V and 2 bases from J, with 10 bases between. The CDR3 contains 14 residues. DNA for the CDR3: TGTGCCAGTAGTATACTCGGGGGTACCTACGAGCAGTACTTC. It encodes CASSILGGTYEQYF.

CDR3 region: CASSENWGGITGELFF. In nucleotides, the CDR3 is TGTGCCAGCAGTGAAAATTGGGGGGGAATCACCGGGGAGCTGTTTTTT. V usage is TRBV2 and J usage is TRBJ2-2, with 7 bases aligning to TRBD2. Looked up from germline, CDR1 is SNHLY and CDR2 is FYNNEI. The CDR3 extends over 16 amino acids. J gave up 4 bases and V 2 bases, and 7 bases lay outside the gene matches.

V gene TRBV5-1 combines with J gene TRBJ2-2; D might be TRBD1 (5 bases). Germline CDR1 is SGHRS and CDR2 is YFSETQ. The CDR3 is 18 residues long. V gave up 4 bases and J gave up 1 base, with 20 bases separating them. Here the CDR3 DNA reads TGCGCCAGCAGCCGCGTGGGGCCCATAGGGGAGAACACCGGGGAGCTGTTTTTT. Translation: CASSRVGPIGENTGELFF.

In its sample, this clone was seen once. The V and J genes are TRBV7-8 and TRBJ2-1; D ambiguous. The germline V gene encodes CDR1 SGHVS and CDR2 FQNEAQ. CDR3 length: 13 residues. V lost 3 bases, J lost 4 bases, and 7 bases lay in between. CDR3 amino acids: CASSFDQYNEQFF. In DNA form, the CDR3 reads TGTGCCAGCAGCTTTGACCAGTACAATGAGCAGTTCTTC.

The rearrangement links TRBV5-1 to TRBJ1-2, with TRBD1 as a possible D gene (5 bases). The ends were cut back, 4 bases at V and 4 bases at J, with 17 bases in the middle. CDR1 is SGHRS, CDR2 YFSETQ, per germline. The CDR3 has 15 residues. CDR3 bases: TGCGCCAGCAGCGACCCGGGACGAGCTATCTATGGCTACACCTTC. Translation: CASSDPGRAIYGYTF.

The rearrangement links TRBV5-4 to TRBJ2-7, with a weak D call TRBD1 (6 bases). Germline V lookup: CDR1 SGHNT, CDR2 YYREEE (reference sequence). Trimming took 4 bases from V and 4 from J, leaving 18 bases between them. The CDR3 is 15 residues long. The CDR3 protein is CASSTGTVLSYEQYF. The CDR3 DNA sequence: TGTGCCAGCAGCACAGGGACGGTTCTTAGTTACGAGCAGTACTTC. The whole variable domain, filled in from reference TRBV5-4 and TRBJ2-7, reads ETGVTQSPTHLIKTRGQQVTLRCSSQSGHNTVSWYQQALGQGPQFIFQYYREEENGRGNFPPRFSGLQFPNYSSELNVNALELDDSALYLCASSTGTVLSYEQYFGPGTRLTVT.

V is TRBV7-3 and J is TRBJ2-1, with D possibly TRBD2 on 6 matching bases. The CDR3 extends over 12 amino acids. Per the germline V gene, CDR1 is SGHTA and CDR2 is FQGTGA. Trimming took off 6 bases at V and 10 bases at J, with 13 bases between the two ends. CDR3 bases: TGTGCCAGCAGGGACTATCTGGGGGAGCAGTTCTTC. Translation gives CASRDYLGEQFF. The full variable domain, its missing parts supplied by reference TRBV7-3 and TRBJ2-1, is GAGVSQTPSNKVTEKGKYVELRCDPISGHTALYWYRQSLGQGPEFLIYFQGTGAADDSGLPNDRFFAVRPEGSVSTLKIQRTERGDSAVYLCASRDYLGEQFFGPGTRLTVL.

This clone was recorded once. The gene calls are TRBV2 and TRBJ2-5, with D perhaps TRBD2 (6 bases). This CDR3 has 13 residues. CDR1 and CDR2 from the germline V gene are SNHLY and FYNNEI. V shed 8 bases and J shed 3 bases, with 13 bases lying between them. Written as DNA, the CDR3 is TGTGCCAGCCTTCGGGGGAGAGAAGAGACCCAGTACTTC. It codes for CASLRGREETQYF.

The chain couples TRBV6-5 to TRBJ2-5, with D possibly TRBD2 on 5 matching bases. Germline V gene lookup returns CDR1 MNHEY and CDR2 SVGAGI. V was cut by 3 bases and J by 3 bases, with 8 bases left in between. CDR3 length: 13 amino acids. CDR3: CASSYLGEETQYF. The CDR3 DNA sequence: TGTGCCAGCAGTTATCTCGGGGAAGAGACCCAGTACTTC.

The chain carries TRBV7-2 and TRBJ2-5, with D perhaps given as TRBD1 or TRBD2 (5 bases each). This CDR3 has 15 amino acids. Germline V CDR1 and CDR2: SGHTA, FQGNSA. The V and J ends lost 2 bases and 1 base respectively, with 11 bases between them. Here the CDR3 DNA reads TGTGCCAGCAGCTTATCTCGGGGCGGCCAAGAGACCCAGTACTTC. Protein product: CASSLSRGGQETQYF.

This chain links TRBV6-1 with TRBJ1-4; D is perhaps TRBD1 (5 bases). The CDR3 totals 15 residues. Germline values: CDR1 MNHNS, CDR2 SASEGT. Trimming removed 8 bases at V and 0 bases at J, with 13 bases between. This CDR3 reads CASSLSTATNEKLFF. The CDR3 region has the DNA TGTGCCAGCTCGTTGTCGACAGCAACTAATGAAAAACTGTTTTTT.

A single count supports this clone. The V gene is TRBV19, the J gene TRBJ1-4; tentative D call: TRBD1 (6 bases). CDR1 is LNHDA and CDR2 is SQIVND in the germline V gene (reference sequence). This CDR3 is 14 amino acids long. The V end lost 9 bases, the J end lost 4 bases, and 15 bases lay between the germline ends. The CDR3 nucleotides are TGTGCCAGACAGGGTCCGCCGGGTAATGAAAAACTGTTTTTT. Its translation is CARQGPPGNEKLFF. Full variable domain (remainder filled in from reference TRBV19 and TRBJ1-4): DGGITQSPKYLFRKEGQNVTLSCEQNLNHDAMYWYRQDPGQGLRLIYYSQIVNDFQKGDIAEGYSVSREKKESFPLTVTSAQKNPTAFYLCARQGPPGNEKLFFGSGTQLSVL.

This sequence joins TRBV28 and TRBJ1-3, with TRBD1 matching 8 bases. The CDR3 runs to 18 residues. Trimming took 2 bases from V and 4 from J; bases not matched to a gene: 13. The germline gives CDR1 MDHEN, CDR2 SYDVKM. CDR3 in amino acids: CASSLTPGQGVKGNTIYF. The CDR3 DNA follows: TGTGCCAGCAGTTTAACCCCCGGACAGGGTGTGAAAGGAAACACCATATATTTT.

The CDR3 protein is CASSLGGTGTQETQYF. DNA of the CDR3: TGTGCCAGCAGCTTAGGCGGGACAGGGACTCAAGAGACCCAGTACTTC. This sequence joins TRBV7-8 and TRBJ2-5; 9 nucleotides line up with TRBD1. Germline V gene sequence: CDR1 SGHVS, CDR2 FQNEAQ. The CDR3 totals 16 residues. J gave up 2 bases and V 1 base, and 5 bases lay outside the gene matches.

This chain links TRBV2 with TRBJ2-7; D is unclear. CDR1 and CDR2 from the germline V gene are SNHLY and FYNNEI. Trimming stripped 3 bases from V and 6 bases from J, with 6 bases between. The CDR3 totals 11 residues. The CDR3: CASSDSREQYF. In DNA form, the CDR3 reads TGTGCCAGCAGTGACTCGCGCGAGCAGTACTTC.

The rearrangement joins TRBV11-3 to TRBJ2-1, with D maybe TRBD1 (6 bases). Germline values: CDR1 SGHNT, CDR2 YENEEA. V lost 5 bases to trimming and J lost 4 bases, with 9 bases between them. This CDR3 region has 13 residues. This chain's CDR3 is CASSVGQYNEQFF. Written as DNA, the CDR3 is TGTGCCAGCAGCGTAGGACAGTACAATGAGCAGTTCTTC.

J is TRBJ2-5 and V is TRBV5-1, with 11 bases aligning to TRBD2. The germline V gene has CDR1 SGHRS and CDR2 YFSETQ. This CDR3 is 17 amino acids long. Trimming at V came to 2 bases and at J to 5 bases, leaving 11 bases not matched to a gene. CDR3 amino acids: CASSLSPLVAGGETQYF. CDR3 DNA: TGCGCCAGCAGCTTATCGCCTCTAGTAGCGGGGGGGGAGACCCAGTACTTC.

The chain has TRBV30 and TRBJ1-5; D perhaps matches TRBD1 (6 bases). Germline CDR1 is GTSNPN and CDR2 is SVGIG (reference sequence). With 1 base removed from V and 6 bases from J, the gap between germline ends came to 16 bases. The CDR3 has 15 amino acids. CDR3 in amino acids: CAWSEGVQGGQPQHF. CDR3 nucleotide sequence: TGTGCCTGGAGTGAGGGGGTGCAGGGAGGTCAGCCCCAGCATTTT.